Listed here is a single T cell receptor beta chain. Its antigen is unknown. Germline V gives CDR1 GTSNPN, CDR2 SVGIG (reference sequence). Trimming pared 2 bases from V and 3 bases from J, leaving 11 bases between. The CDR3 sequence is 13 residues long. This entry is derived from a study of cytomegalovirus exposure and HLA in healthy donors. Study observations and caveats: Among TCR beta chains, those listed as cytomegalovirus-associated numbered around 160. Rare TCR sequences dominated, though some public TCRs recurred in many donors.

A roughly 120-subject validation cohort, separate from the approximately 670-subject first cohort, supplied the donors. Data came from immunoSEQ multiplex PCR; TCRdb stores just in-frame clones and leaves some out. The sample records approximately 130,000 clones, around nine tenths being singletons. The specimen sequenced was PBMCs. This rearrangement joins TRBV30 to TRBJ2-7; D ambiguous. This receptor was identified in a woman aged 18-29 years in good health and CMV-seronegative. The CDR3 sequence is CAWSLNSLYEQYF. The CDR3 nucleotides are TGTGCCTGGAGTCTCAACAGTCTCTACGAGCAGTACTTC. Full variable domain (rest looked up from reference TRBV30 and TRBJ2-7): SQTIHQWPATLVQPVGSPLSLECTVEGTSNPNLYWYRQAAGRGLQLLFYSVGIGQISSEVPQNLSASRPQDRQFILSSKKLLLSDSGFYLCAWSLNSLYEQYFGPGTRLTVT.